The 26 T cell receptor beta chains below were found in one sample sequenced in a study of identical twins. TCRdb used MiXCR to reprocess the 5' RACE reads, holding one entry per CDR3 protein. The data hold 300,000 or so distinct CDR3 sequences, with roughly 9.7% observed a single time. This sample was also put to use in a study of yellow fever vaccine responses in identical twins.

Sequenced: CD8+ T cells sorted from blood. These receptor sequences come from a woman aged 18-29 years in good health.

This sequence joins TRBV29-1 and TRBJ1-2; the D gene is possibly TRBD1 (5 bases). This CDR3 has 16 residues. Trimming removed 4 bases at V and 4 bases at J, with 22 bases between. Germline CDR1 and CDR2: SQVTM and ANQGSEA. The CDR3 DNA reads as TGCAGCGTTGGACTCCCCCGGGACGGAGCTTTCTATGGCTACACCTTC. This gives the protein CSVGLPRDGAFYGYTF.

A word on this clonotype: The missing conserved phenylalanine or tryptophan at the end of this CDR3 makes a read error likely. The DNA is left out, because the CDR3 cannot be placed on it with certainty; the CDR3 is given as TCRdb lists it. This chain links TRBV21-1 with TRBJ2-1; the table assigns TRBD2, which was not confirmed against the DNA. TRBV21-1 is marked as a pseudogene. The CDR3 extends over 14 residues, inclusive of both ends. The CDR3: CASSVLAGDYEQFI.

This clonotype was seen a few times. This chain joins TRBV23-1 and TRBJ1-6; 10 bases map to TRBD1. TRBV23-1 is an ORF, with its function uncertain. The CDR3 is 18 residues long. The J segment lost 9 bases and the V segment lost 3 bases, leaving 14 bases of the junction unmatched. As DNA, the CDR3 is TGCGCCAGCAGTCATCCGGGACAGGGGCCGATATACGGTTCACCCCTCCACTTT. Amino acid sequence: CASSHPGQGPIYGSPLHF.

This clonotype was found a few times. The chain couples TRBV13 to TRBJ2-3, with 8 positions matching TRBD2. Trimming removed 0 bases from V and 1 base from J; junction bases left unmatched: 3. Germline-derived CDR1 and CDR2 are PRHDT and FYEKMQ (reference sequence). The CDR3 runs to 16 residues. This CDR3 reads CASSLGHSGGTDTQYF. The CDR3 DNA follows: TGTGCCAGCAGCTTAGGCCATAGCGGGGGCACAGATACGCAGTATTTT.

This clonotype was counted a few times. The DNA of the CDR3 is TGTGCCAGCAGTGAAGCCGGGGACGATACGCAGTATTTT. It encodes CASSEAGDDTQYF. V and J are TRBV2 and TRBJ2-3; D might be TRBD1 or TRBD2, each matching 5 bases. V shed 0 bases and J shed 6 bases, with 7 bases lying between them. The CDR3 is made up of 13 amino acids. Germline CDR1 reads SNHLY; CDR2 reads FYNNEI. The full variable domain, completed using reference TRBV2 and TRBJ2-3, is EPEVTQTPSHQVTQMGQEVILRCVPISNHLYFYWYRQILGQKVEFLVSFYNNEISEKSEIFDDQFSVERPDGSNFTLKIRSTKLEDSAMYFCASSEAGDDTQYFGPGTRLTVL.

This clonotype has a handful of counts. The rearrangement links TRBV7-9 to TRBJ2-5; TRBD1 agrees at 8 bases. CDR3 length equals 12 residues. V shed 9 bases, J shed 5 bases, and the junction held 5 bases outside the gene matches. The germline CDR1 and CDR2 sequences are SEHNR and FQNEAQ (reference sequence). The CDR3 DNA reads as TGTGCCAGTACAGGGGGAGGCGAGACCCAGTACTTC. As protein: CASTGGGETQYF.

The V and J genes are TRBV5-1 and TRBJ2-2; 10 bases are a match to TRBD1. J was trimmed by 2 bases and V by 4 bases; bases with no gene match: 8. The germline V gene encodes CDR1 SGHRS and CDR2 YFSETQ. This CDR3 is 17 amino acids long. In DNA, the CDR3 is TGCGCCAGCAGCCAGACAGGGGGCCGGCCAAACACCGGGGAGCTGTTTTTT. Translated, it gives CASSQTGGRPNTGELFF.

The chain uses TRBV29-1 and TRBJ2-1, with D uncertain. The germline V gene encodes CDR1 SQVTM and CDR2 ANQGSEA. This CDR3 has 13 amino acids. The ends were cut back, 1 base at V and 7 bases at J, with 11 bases in the middle. CDR3 in DNA: TGCAGCGTTGAAGCGGCCCGGGTGAATGAGCAGTTCTTC. The encoded protein is CSVEAARVNEQFF.

This clonotype was found a few times. The genes are TRBV20-1 and TRBJ2-1; no clear D. This CDR3 has 15 amino acids. V lost 1 base and J 0 bases, leaving 10 bases between the germline ends. CDR1 is DFQATT, CDR2 SNEGSKA, per germline (reference sequence). CDR3 sequence (DNA): TGCAGTGCTAGAGTCGGCACAGCCTCCTACAATGAGCAGTTCTTC. Translation gives CSARVGTASYNEQFF.

This clonotype came up a few times. The chain couples TRBV12-3 or TRBV12-4 to TRBJ2-3, with D unclear. The V end was cut by 5 bases, the J end by 0 bases, with 18 bases between. CDR3 size: 17 residues. CDR3 sequence (DNA): TGTGCCAGCAGTCCAACGGGCCGGACGGCTAGCACAGATACGCAGTATTTT. It translates to CASSPTGRTASTDTQYF.

This clonotype was seen repeatedly, ten times or more. The chain employs TRBV7-9 and TRBJ1-4, with D possibly being TRBD1 (5 bases). Per the germline V gene, CDR1 is SEHNR and CDR2 is FQNEAQ (reference sequence). V was trimmed by 5 bases and J by 4 bases, leaving 8 bases between them. The CDR3 totals 13 residues. For the CDR3, the DNA is TGTGCCAGCAGCAGGGACGGTAATGAAAAACTGTTTTTT. As protein: CASSRDGNEKLFF.

This clonotype was detected ten times or more. V gene TRBV29-1 combines with J gene TRBJ2-7; 9 nucleotides line up with TRBD2. Losses at the gene ends were 5 bases for V and 3 bases for J; bases not matched to a gene: 5. The CDR3 consists of 13 residues. CDR1 is SQVTM, CDR2 ANQGSEA, per germline. Written as DNA, the CDR3 is TGCAGCGTTTGGTTGCGGGAGGGCTACGAGCAGTACTTC. Translated, it gives CSVWLREGYEQYF.

This clonotype was observed a few times. V and J are TRBV7-9 and TRBJ2-7; 12 nucleotides match TRBD2. CDR1 is SEHNR, CDR2 FQNEAQ, per germline (reference sequence). V lost 5 bases to trimming and J lost 1 base; unmatched junction nucleotides: 24. The CDR3 loop spans 22 amino acids. Here the CDR3 reads CASSPSPERGRLAGVSSYEQYF. The CDR3 DNA reads as TGTGCCAGCAGCCCCTCCCCCGAGAGGGGAAGACTAGCGGGAGTTTCTTCCTACGAGCAGTACTTC.

The V gene is TRBV27, the J gene TRBJ2-1, with 10 bases matching TRBD2. CDR1 is MNHEY, CDR2 SMNVEV, per germline (reference sequence). This CDR3 comprises 15 residues. V lost 5 bases to trimming and J lost 4 bases; unmatched junction nucleotides: 5. The CDR3 loop is CASSPSGGRYNEQFF. DNA for the CDR3: TGTGCCAGCAGTCCTAGCGGGGGACGATACAATGAGCAGTTCTTC.

Many counts were recorded for this clonotype. The rearrangement uses TRBV20-1 and TRBJ1-3, with D unresolved. V lost 0 bases, J lost 2 bases, and 11 bases lay in between. The CDR3 runs to 15 residues. The germline V gene has CDR1 DFQATT and CDR2 SNEGSKA (reference sequence). Written as DNA, the CDR3 is TGCAGTGCTAGAGATCCGAGTCCCGCTGGAAACACCATATATTTT. Its protein product is CSARDPSPAGNTIYF.

This clonotype was observed many times. This chain uses TRBV7-9 with TRBJ1-1, with D possibly being TRBD1 (6 bases). CDR1 and CDR2 from the germline V gene are SEHNR and FQNEAQ (reference sequence). This CDR3 spans 12 amino acids. The V end was cut by 5 bases, the J end by 11 bases, with 15 bases between. Written as DNA, the CDR3 is TGTGCCAGCAGCCAGACAGGTTCCGCTGCTTTCTTT. Protein sequence: CASSQTGSAAFF.

This clonotype appeared many times. The chain has TRBV12-3 or TRBV12-4 and TRBJ2-7, with D perhaps assigned TRBD1 or TRBD2 (5 bases each). Deletions cut 1 base from V and 2 bases from J, with 9 bases between. The CDR3 has 14 amino acids. CDR3 loop: CASSLGGTTYEQYF. CDR3 bases: TGTGCCAGCAGTTTAGGGGGGACGACCTACGAGCAGTACTTC.

This clonotype was found a few times. The J gene is TRBJ1-5, the V gene TRBV4-1, with a weak D call TRBD1 (5 bases). Germline CDR1 is MGHRA and CDR2 is YSYEKL. V was clipped by 4 bases and J by 6 bases, with 16 bases between them. The CDR3 covers 15 residues. The CDR3 protein is CASSPAEQDGQPQHF. CDR3 nucleotides: TGCGCCAGCAGCCCCGCTGAACAGGACGGTCAGCCCCAGCATTTT.

The table lists this clonotype with a few counts. CDR3 in DNA: TGTGCCAGCAGCTTAACGATCAAGGACTACGAGCAGTACTTC. Residues: CASSLTIKDYEQYF. This chain uses TRBV7-9 with TRBJ2-7; D gene unclear. The CDR3 is 14 residues long. Trimming pared 2 bases from V and 3 bases from J, leaving 11 bases between. Germline CDR1 SEHNR, CDR2 FQNEAQ (reference sequence).

This clonotype was counted between two and nine times. The V gene is TRBV4-3, the J gene TRBJ2-2; maybe TRBD2 (5 bases). CDR1 is LGHNA and CDR2 is YSLEER in the germline V gene. CDR3 length: 16 amino acids. V gave up 3 bases and J gave up 6 bases, with 17 bases separating them. The CDR3 DNA follows: TGCGCCAGCAGCCAGGCCCTGGACTCTACGGCCGGGGAGCTGTTTTTT. Translated, it gives CASSQALDSTAGELFF.

This clonotype was seen repeatedly, ten times or more. The rearrangement links TRBV21-1 to TRBJ1-4; the table calls TRBD1, which could not be checked here. TRBV21-1 is shown as a pseudogene. This CDR3 contains 15 residues. The CDR3 nucleotides read TGTGCCAGCAGCATAGAAACAGGGGCTAATGAAAAACTGTTTTTT. Amino acid sequence: CASSIETGANEKLFF.

V and J are TRBV19 and TRBJ2-2; no firm D call. The CDR3 length is 13 residues. From germline, CDR1 is LNHDA and CDR2 SQIVND (reference sequence). V lost 10 bases to trimming and J lost 1 base, with 10 bases between them. The CDR3 nucleotides are TGTGCCACCTACTTCAAGAACACCGGGGAGCTGTTTTTT. Residues: CATYFKNTGELFF.

This clonotype was counted a few times. The V and J genes are TRBV30 and TRBJ1-1; the D is unclear. Trimming took off 4 bases at V and 3 bases at J, with 12 bases between the two ends. Looked up from germline, CDR1 is GTSNPN and CDR2 is SVGIG (reference sequence). The CDR3 consists of 13 residues. The chain's CDR3 is CAWNLLGDTEAFF. The CDR3 DNA reads as TGTGCCTGGAACCTACTCGGGGACACTGAAGCTTTCTTT.

The chain uses TRBV7-9 and TRBJ2-1; D is ambiguous. There are 15 residues in the CDR3. Germline V gene sequence: CDR1 SEHNR, CDR2 FQNEAQ (reference sequence). The V end was cut by 8 bases, the J end by 0 bases, with 14 bases between. The CDR3, as DNA: TGTGCCAGCTTCGGACCCGATAGCTCCTACAATGAGCAGTTCTTC. It encodes CASFGPDSSYNEQFF.

This clonotype was found many times. This chain joins TRBV7-9 and TRBJ2-7, with D unclear. From germline, CDR1 is SEHNR and CDR2 FQNEAQ (reference sequence). With 6 bases removed from V and 2 bases from J, the gap between germline ends came to 14 bases. CDR3 length equals 14 residues. The CDR3 is CASSFTNNPYEQYF. In nucleotides, the CDR3 is TGTGCCAGCAGTTTTACCAACAACCCCTACGAGCAGTACTTC.

J is TRBJ2-3 and V is TRBV11-1; 7 nucleotides line up with TRBD1. Per germline, CDR1 SGHAT and CDR2 FQDESV (reference sequence). The ends lost 6 bases at V and 2 bases at J; junction bases unmatched: 26. The CDR3 is 21 amino acids. CDR3 bases: TGTGCCAGCAGACCTACCGCCCTCGAATACCACCGGGACAGAACCACAGATACGCAGTATTTT. This translates into CASRPTALEYHRDRTTDTQYF.